These 2 T cell receptor beta chains came from one sample sequenced in a study of healthy donors' naive CD4 and CD8 T cells. TCR libraries were built from approximately 490 ng of total RNA by linear amplification. TCRdb itself ran the reads through MiXCR, one entry per CDR3 protein. This table has roughly 200,000 distinct CDR3 sequences, about four fifths appearing once. The sample was naive CD4+ and CD8+ T cells sorted from blood, pooled from several donors. These receptors all come from a pool of human donors in good health; the sample pools cells from several healthy donors.

This clonotype was counted a single time. The CDR3 bases are TGTGCCAGCAGTTACTCGGGTACACCCCTGGAGCAGTACTTC. Translating gives CASSYSGTPLEQYF. V is TRBV6-5 and J is TRBJ2-7; D is unclear. The germline V gene has CDR1 MNHEY and CDR2 SVGAGI. The V end was cut by 0 bases, the J end by 7 bases, with 13 bases between. The CDR3 runs 14 residues.

The chain carries TRBV30 and TRBJ1-1; unclear D gene. The CDR3 totals 14 residues. Germline CDR1 and CDR2: GTSNPN and SVGIG (reference sequence). Trimming stripped 4 bases from V and 5 bases from J, with 17 bases between. The CDR3 bases are TGTGCCTGGAACAAATGGGGTAGAGGGACTGAAGCTTTCTTT. Its translation is CAWNKWGRGTEAFF.